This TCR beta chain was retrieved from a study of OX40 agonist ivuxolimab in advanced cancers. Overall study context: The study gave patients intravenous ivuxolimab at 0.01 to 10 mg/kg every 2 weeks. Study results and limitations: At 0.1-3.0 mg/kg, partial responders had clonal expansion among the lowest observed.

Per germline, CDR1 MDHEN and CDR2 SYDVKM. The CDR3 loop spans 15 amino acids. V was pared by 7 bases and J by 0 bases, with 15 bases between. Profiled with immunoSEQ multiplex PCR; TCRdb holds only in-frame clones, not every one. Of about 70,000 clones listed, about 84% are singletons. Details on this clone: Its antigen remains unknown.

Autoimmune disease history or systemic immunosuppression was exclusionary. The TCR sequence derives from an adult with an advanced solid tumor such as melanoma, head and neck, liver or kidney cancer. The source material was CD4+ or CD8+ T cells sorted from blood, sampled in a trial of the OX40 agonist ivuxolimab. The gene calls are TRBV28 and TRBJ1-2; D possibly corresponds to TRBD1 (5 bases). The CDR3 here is CASTLWGGTNYGYTF. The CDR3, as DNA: TGTGCCAGCACCCTTTGGGGCGGGACTAACTATGGCTACACCTTC.